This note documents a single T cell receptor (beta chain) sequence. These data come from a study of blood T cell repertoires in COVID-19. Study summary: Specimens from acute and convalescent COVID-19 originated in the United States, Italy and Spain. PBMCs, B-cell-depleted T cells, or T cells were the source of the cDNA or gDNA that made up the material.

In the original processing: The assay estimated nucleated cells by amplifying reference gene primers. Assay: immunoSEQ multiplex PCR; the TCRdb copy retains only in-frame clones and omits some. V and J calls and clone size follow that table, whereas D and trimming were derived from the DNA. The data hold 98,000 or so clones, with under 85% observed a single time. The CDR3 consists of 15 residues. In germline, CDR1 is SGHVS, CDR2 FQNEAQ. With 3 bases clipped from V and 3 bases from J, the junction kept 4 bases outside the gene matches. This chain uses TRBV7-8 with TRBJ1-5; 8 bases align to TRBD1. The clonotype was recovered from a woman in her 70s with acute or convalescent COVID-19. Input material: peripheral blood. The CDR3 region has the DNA TGTGCCAGCAGCTTTTGGACAGGGCCCAATCAGCCCCAGCATTTT. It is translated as CASSFWTGPNQPQHF.